This note documents a single T cell receptor (beta chain) sequence. Its matching antigen is unknown. Primers for the PCR totalled 60 Vbeta and 13 Jbeta. The table came from immunoSEQ multiplex PCR; TCRdb's copy has only in-frame clones and leaves some out. The data hold 90,000 to 120,000 clones, with 73% observed a single time. The sample originates from a study of cytomegalovirus exposure and HLA in healthy donors. Study outcomes and limitations: One later analysis reportedly identified an Asian-associated ancestry cluster that showed fewer N-insertions than the 666-donor mean. According to an earlier analysis, most TCR beta V segments yielded productive rearrangements about 87% or about 30% of the time. Presence/absence results assume similar sequencing depth per donor, which may not hold.

The study sampled nominally healthy donors, though unrecorded immune exposures were likely. The sequencing sample was made of PBMCs. The sequence was obtained from a young man in good health and CMV-seronegative.

CDR3 protein: CASSPKGAGSNQPQHF. The CDR3 region has the DNA TGTGCCAGCAGCCCAAAAGGGGCCGGCAGCAATCAGCCCCAGCATTTT. The chain uses TRBV4-2 and TRBJ1-5; maybe TRBD1 (5 bases). Germline V gene lookup returns CDR1 LGHNA and CDR2 YNFKEQ. The CDR3 runs to 16 residues. The V end lost 4 bases, the J end lost 1 base, and 14 bases lay between the germline ends.